This T cell receptor beta chain is from a study of the immune and genomic landscape of osteosarcoma. Germline CDR1 is MNHEY and CDR2 is SVGAGI. J gave up 7 bases and V 2 bases, and 5 bases lay outside the gene matches. CDR3 length: 15 amino acids. The table came from immunoSEQ multiplex PCR; TCRdb's copy has only in-frame clones and leaves some out. The sample lists about 1,500 clones, 73% occurring once. Sequenced: metastatic tumor tissue from the lung. The TCR comes from a woman aged 25-40 years with osteosarcoma. The chain joins TRBV6-5 to TRBJ1-4; 9 bases map to TRBD1. The CDR3 spells CASSYMGQGGEKLFF. The CDR3 nucleotides are TGTGCCAGCAGTTACATGGGACAGGGAGGTGAAAAACTGTTTTTT.